These T cell receptor beta chains were read from a single sample in a study of vaccination and CD4 T cells after COVID-19. TCRdb re-called the PCR reads with MiXCR, one entry per CDR3 protein. The repertoire holds 9,500 or so distinct CDR3 sequences, with under 40% as singletons. No antigen has been assigned to these receptors. Input material: CD4+ T cells from blood, cultured in vitro. The receptors stem from a human donor in good health. The CDR3 runs from the conserved cysteine through the conserved F or W. Each record gives: D gene, V gene, J gene, clone size, CDR3 DNA, CDR3 protein. A D gene is named only where the DNA matches it firmly. Clone size is stated in some rows and not others, as once, few, many or a class when expanded.

d_call: NA
v_call: TRBV24-1
j_call: TRBJ1-2
clone_size: medium-sized
cdr3_nt: TGTGCCACCAGTGATGGCCGGTATGGCTACACCTTC
cdr3_aa: CATSDGRYGYTF

d_call: TRBD1
v_call: TRBV6-1
j_call: TRBJ1-2
clone_size: few
cdr3_nt: TGTGCCAGCACCAGACAGGGGCTGGGGCATGGCTACACCTTC
cdr3_aa: CASTRQGLGHGYTF

d_call: NA
v_call: TRBV6-2/TRBV6-3
j_call: TRBJ1-5
clone_size: NA
cdr3_nt: TGTGCCAGCAGTCCTCCGGCAGGCTGGAATGGTCAGCCCCAGCATTTT
cdr3_aa: CASSPPAGWNGQPQHF

d_call: TRBD1
v_call: TRBV5-6
j_call: TRBJ2-7
clone_size: NA
cdr3_nt: TGTGCCAGCAGCCGGGACAGGGGAGGGGAGCAGTACTTC
cdr3_aa: CASSRDRGGEQYF

d_call: NA
v_call: TRBV7-8
j_call: TRBJ2-3
clone_size: few
cdr3_nt: TGTGCCAGCAGCCCACGCGGGACCCTCGGAGATACGCAGTATTTT
cdr3_aa: CASSPRGTLGDTQYF

d_call: NA
v_call: TRBV6-2/TRBV6-3
j_call: TRBJ2-5
clone_size: NA
cdr3_nt: TGTGCCAGCAGTTACATCGAGACCCAGTACTTC
cdr3_aa: CASSYIETQYF

d_call: NA
v_call: TRBV29-1
j_call: TRBJ1-2
clone_size: few
cdr3_nt: TGCAGCGGAGCAGGGTGGGGCGACTATGGCTACACCTTC
cdr3_aa: CSGAGWGDYGYTF

d_call: TRBD1
v_call: TRBV7-2
j_call: TRBJ2-1
clone_size: NA
cdr3_nt: TGTGCCAGCAGCACCCGGACAGGGATCCATGAGCAGTTCTTC
cdr3_aa: CASSTRTGIHEQFF

d_call: TRBD1
v_call: TRBV6-2/TRBV6-3
j_call: TRBJ2-7
clone_size: NA
cdr3_nt: TGTGCCAGCAGTTACAAGGACAGGGAGTACGAGCAGTACTTC
cdr3_aa: CASSYKDREYEQYF

d_call: NA
v_call: TRBV5-4
j_call: TRBJ2-3
clone_size: NA
cdr3_nt: TGTGCCAGCACTAGGAGGGGGGGGGGCACAGATACGCAGTATTTT
cdr3_aa: CASTRRGGGTDTQYF

d_call: NA
v_call: TRBV19
j_call: TRBJ1-5
clone_size: NA
cdr3_nt: TGTGCCAGTACCGAAGACGACAGAACCTATCAGCCCCAGCATTTT
cdr3_aa: CASTEDDRTYQPQHF

d_call: TRBD1
v_call: TRBV10-2
j_call: TRBJ1-5
clone_size: few
cdr3_nt: TGCGCCAGTAAGGGACAGGGCAATCAGCCCCAGCATTTT
cdr3_aa: CASKGQGNQPQHF

d_call: NA
v_call: TRBV14
j_call: TRBJ2-1
clone_size: NA
cdr3_nt: TGTGCCAGCAGCCAACTCGATTTCAGCGGGCAGTTCTTC
cdr3_aa: CASSQLDFSGQFF

d_call: TRBD2
v_call: TRBV6-5
j_call: TRBJ2-1
clone_size: NA
cdr3_nt: TGTGCCAGCAGTTTGGGACTACGGCTCTACAATGAGCAGTTCTTC
cdr3_aa: CASSLGLRLYNEQFF

d_call: TRBD2
v_call: TRBV7-2
j_call: TRBJ2-5
clone_size: NA
cdr3_nt: TGTGCCAGCAGTACTAGCGGGACAGAGACCCAGTACTTC
cdr3_aa: CASSTSGTETQYF

d_call: TRBD1
v_call: TRBV28
j_call: TRBJ1-1
clone_size: NA
cdr3_nt: TGTGCCAGCAGTGTCGGGACAGGGAGCACTGAAGCTTTCTTT
cdr3_aa: CASSVGTGSTEAFF

d_call: TRBD1
v_call: TRBV6-1
j_call: TRBJ1-5
clone_size: few
cdr3_nt: TGTGCCAGCAGCTTCGGACAGGGGAATCAGCCCCAGCATTTT
cdr3_aa: CASSFGQGNQPQHF

d_call: NA
v_call: TRBV19
j_call: TRBJ1-1
clone_size: NA
cdr3_nt: TGTGCCAGTAGTATCAGGGGATCCTCTGACACTGAAGCTTTCTTT
cdr3_aa: CASSIRGSSDTEAFF

d_call: TRBD1
v_call: TRBV6-1
j_call: TRBJ1-5
clone_size: medium-sized
cdr3_nt: TGTGCCAGCAGGGGACAGAGTCAGCCCCAGCATTTT
cdr3_aa: CASRGQSQPQHF

d_call: NA
v_call: TRBV20-1
j_call: TRBJ1-5
clone_size: medium-sized
cdr3_nt: TGCAGTGCTAGCCCCCCTGGTCAACCCAATCAGCCCCAGCATTTT
cdr3_aa: CSASPPGQPNQPQHF